This TCR beta chain appears in the sequencing data of a study of T-cell memory formation after mild COVID-19. General study findings and limits: Clones shrinking from day 15 to 85 showed even CD4/CD8 mixes; later expanders tilted CD4+.

TCRdb reprocessed the 5' RACE reads via MiXCR and lists one record per CDR3 protein. The repertoire holds a few hundred thousand distinct CDR3 sequences, with around a quarter as singletons. This clonotype was seen more than once but under ten times. Its antigen is currently unknown. After removal of 4 bases from V and 3 bases from J, the junction contained 6 bases not matched to a gene. Germline V gene data show CDR1 as LGHNA and CDR2 as YNFKEQ. The CDR3 totals 15 residues. What was sequenced was PBMCs or a T cell subset sorted from them (not recorded which). The sequence was obtained from an adult woman who had mild COVID-19 (a few samples of this study predate the infection). Cell type and time point are not known. The chain has TRBV4-2 and TRBJ2-5; 9 nucleotides match TRBD1. CDR3 sequence reads: CASSPPGTGKETQYF. The CDR3 DNA reads as TGTGCCAGCAGCCCTCCGGGGACAGGGAAAGAGACCCAGTACTTC.